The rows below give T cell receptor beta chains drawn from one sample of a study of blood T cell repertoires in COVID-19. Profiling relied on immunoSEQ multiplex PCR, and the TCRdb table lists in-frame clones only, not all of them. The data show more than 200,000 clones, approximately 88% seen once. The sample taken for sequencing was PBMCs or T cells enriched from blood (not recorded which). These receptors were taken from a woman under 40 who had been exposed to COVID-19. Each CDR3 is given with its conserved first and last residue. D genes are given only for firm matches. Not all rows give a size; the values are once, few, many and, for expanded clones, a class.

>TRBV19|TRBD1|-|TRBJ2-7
CASRGTGAYEQYF
TGTGCCAGTAGGGGGACAGGGGCCTACGAGCAGTACTTC
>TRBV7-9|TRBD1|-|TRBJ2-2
CASSRLQGAGELFF
TGTGCCAGCAGCCGATTACAGGGGGCCGGGGAGCTGTTTTTT
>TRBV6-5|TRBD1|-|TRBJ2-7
CASIEGQGADEQYF
TGTGCCAGCATAGAGGGACAGGGGGCCGACGAGCAGTACTTC
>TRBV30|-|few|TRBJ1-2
CAWSVRQANYGYTF
TGTGCCTGGAGTGTAAGACAGGCTAACTATGGCTACACCTTC
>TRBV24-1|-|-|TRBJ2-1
CATSLSGGEQFF
TGTGCCACCAGCCTATCGGGTGGTGAGCAGTTCTTC
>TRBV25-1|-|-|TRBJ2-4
CASSATDRPTKNIQYF
TGTGCCAGCAGTGCGACGGACAGACCAACCAAAAACATTCAGTACTTC
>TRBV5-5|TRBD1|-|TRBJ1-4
CASSGQGSFTNEKLFF
TGTGCCAGCAGCGGACAGGGGTCTTTCACTAATGAAAAACTGTTTTTT
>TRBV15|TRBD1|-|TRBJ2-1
CATSRSLPGQGGYNEQFF
TGTGCCACCAGCAGATCACTCCCAGGACAGGGTGGTTACAATGAGCAGTTCTTC
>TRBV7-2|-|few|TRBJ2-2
CASSLIGEWTGELFF
TGTGCCAGCAGCTTGATAGGGGAATGGACCGGGGAGCTGTTTTTT
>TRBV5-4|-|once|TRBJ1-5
CASSLGVTGQPQHF
TGTGCCAGCAGCTTGGGGGTAACCGGGCAGCCCCAGCATTTT
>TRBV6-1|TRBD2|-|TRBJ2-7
CASSAPSGRASGEQYF
TGTGCCAGCAGTGCACCTAGCGGGAGGGCCTCAGGCGAGCAGTACTTC
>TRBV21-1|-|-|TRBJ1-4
CASSKGQWVHTNEKLFF
TGTGCCAGCAGCAAAGGACAGTGGGTACACACTAATGAAAAACTGTTTTTT
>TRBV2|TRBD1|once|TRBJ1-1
CASRGQGAGTEAFF
TGTGCCAGCAGAGGACAGGGGGCTGGGACTGAAGCTTTCTTT
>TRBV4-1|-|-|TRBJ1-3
CASRSRTGSSGNTIYF
TGCGCCAGCAGAAGCAGAACAGGGAGCTCTGGAAACACCATATATTTT
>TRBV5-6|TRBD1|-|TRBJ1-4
CASSPDTGGGEKLFF
TGTGCCAGCAGCCCCGATACAGGGGGCGGTGAAAAACTGTTTTTT
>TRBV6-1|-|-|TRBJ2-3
CASSEAVAASTDTQYF
TGTGCCAGCAGTGAAGCTGTAGCGGCTAGCACAGATACGCAGTATTTT
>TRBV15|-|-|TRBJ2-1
CATSTRVAEESNNEQFF
TGTGCCACCAGCACCAGGGTAGCGGAGGAGAGTAACAATGAGCAGTTCTTC
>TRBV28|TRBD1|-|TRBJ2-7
CASTVQDRGSYEQYF
TGTGCCAGCACGGTGCAGGACAGGGGGTCGTACGAGCAGTACTTC
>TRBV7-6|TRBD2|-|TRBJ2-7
CASSPRGSGEQYF
TGTGCCAGCAGCCCGCGGGGGTCGGGCGAGCAGTACTTC
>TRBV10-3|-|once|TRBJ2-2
CAISDPVGIGTGELFF
TGTGCCATCAGTGACCCGGTCGGGATCGGGACCGGGGAGCTGTTTTTT
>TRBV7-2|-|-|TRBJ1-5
CASSLWLSNQPQHF
TGTGCCAGCAGCTTATGGCTTAGCAATCAGCCCCAGCATTTT
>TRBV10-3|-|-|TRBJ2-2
CAISSMNTGELFF
TGTGCCATCAGTTCAATGAACACCGGGGAGCTGTTTTTT
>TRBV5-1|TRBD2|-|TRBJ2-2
CASSFITSGTTGELFF
TGCGCCAGCAGCTTTATAACTAGCGGGACCACCGGGGAGCTGTTTTTT
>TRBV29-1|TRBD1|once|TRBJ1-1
CSVKTGVSTEAFF
TGCAGCGTGAAGACAGGGGTCTCTACTGAAGCTTTCTTT
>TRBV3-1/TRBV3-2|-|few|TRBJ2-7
CASSHNIYEQYF
TGTGCCAGCAGCCATAATATCTACGAGCAGTACTTC
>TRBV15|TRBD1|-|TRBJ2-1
CATSRARGLSSYNEQFF
TGTGCCACCAGCAGAGCGAGGGGGCTAAGCTCCTACAATGAGCAGTTCTTC
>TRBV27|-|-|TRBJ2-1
CASSSRADRSSYNEQFF
TGTGCCAGCAGTTCCAGGGCTGATCGTAGTTCCTACAATGAGCAGTTCTTC
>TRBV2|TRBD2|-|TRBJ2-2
CASNPGTNTNTGELFF
TGTGCCAGCAACCCCGGGACTAACACGAACACCGGGGAGCTGTTTTTT
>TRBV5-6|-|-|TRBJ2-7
CASSVQLIGGFGYEQYF
TGTGCCAGCAGCGTACAGCTCATCGGGGGTTTTGGATACGAGCAGTACTTC
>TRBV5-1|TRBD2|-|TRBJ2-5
CASSPGLAGGPGETQYF
TGCGCCAGCAGCCCGGGACTAGCGGGAGGGCCAGGAGAGACCCAGTACTTC
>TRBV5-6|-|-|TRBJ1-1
CASSRRSMNTEAFF
TGTGCCAGCAGTAGGAGGAGTATGAACACTGAAGCTTTCTTT
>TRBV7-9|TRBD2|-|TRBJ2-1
CASSLVVAGTYNEQFF
TGTGCCAGCAGCTTAGTGGTAGCGGGCACCTACAATGAGCAGTTCTTC
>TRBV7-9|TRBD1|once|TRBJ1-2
CASSARQGLSKGYTF
TGTGCCAGCAGCGCTAGACAGGGATTGTCGAAGGGCTACACCTTC